Here is one TCR beta chain with its context. The antigen remains unidentified. This entry comes from a study of T cells expressing NK-cell markers. About the study: Repertoire data for TCR beta were derived from sorted T cells (CD3+CD56+NKG2C+, CD3+CD56+NKG2C- and CD3+CD56-NKG2C+). In the group of eight sequenced donors, seven were HCMV-seropositive and one was seronegative.

TCRdb re-called the 5' RACE reads; every CDR3 protein appears as one record, without DNA. The sample totals around 100,000 distinct CDR3 sequences. Overall study results and limits: NKG2C+ dominant clonotypes from 6 or 7 donors made up about 1.0-7.5% of CD8+ T cells.

The germline gives CDR1 SGHRS, CDR2 YFSETQ. CDR3 size: 12 residues. Sequencing was done on a sample of blood T cells: a sorted CD56 or NKG2C T cell subset, CD4+ or CD8+ T cells, or bulk PBMC T cells (not recorded which). The J gene is TRBJ1-1, the V gene TRBV5-1; lacking DNA, the TRBD1 call made by TCRdb goes unchecked. The TCR originated in a woman between 18 and 69 years old in good health. The CDR3 here is CASSDGTPEAFF.